The clone carrying this T cell receptor beta chain was observed many times. The antigen remains undetermined. These data are taken from a study of post-analysis software for immune sequencing data. Every TCR beta cDNA library bore unique molecular identifiers. MiXCR was run by TCRdb on the PCR reads, yielding one entry per CDR3 protein. The sample has around 190,000 distinct CDR3 sequences, roughly 28% seen once. General study points: Strong co-clustering by F measure was evident for samples that had been prepared in the same batch.

Sequencing used blood. This receptor was identified in a girl under 18 with multiple sclerosis.

This CDR3 is CASSLLAGGAYEQYF. CDR3 bases: TGCGCCAGCAGCCTACTAGCGGGAGGTGCCTACGAGCAGTACTTC. V gene TRBV5-1 combines with J gene TRBJ2-7, with TRBD2 matching over 12 bases. CDR1 and CDR2 (germline): SGHRS, YFSETQ. The CDR3 is 15 residues long. Unmatched junction bases numbered 4, after V lost 4 bases and J lost 2 bases.